This T cell receptor (beta chain) appears in the sequencing data of a study of T cell repertoires in cytomegalovirus infection. Across the study: Both CMV infection and a matching HLA type were indicated by public TCR beta signatures.

The CDR3 extends over 16 amino acids. J gave up 5 bases and V 5 bases, and 4 bases lay outside the gene matches. Germline V CDR1 and CDR2: SGHTA, FQGNSA. In TCRdb, the reads were re-called with MiXCR into one record per CDR3 protein. Of roughly 500,000 distinct CDR3 sequences listed, 16% were seen once; the top ten hold 20% to 30%. This clonotype was seen repeatedly, ten times or more. As yet, its antigen is unknown. Study-level points and caveats: Ex vivo, HLA-C-restricted CMV-specific TCR beta clonotypes prevailed over the rest of the response. Summed frequency of shared TCR beta families picked out CMV carriers who also had the relevant HLA.

This clonotype originated in a human donor in good health (CMV status not recorded). Some clones in this sample may be carry-over from other donors' samples. The specimen sequenced was CD8+ T cells from PBMCs. The chain combines TRBV7-2 with TRBJ2-1, with TRBD2 identical over 15 bases. DNA for the CDR3: TGTGCCAGCAGCCTCGGACTAGCGGGGGGGGACAATGAGCAGTTCTTC. Translated: CASSLGLAGGDNEQFF.